Shown below are 12 T cell receptor beta chains from a single sample sequenced in a study of tumor and adjacent non-tumor tissue in lung cancer. The template was RNA from unsorted bulk tissue. Distant lung tissue was collected more than 3 cm away from the tumor edge. TCRbeta libraries were built with three rounds of nested PCR, modified from ARM-PCR. TCRdb itself ran the multiplex PCR reads through MiXCR, one entry per CDR3 protein. The sample contains over 100,000 distinct CDR3 sequences, around 57% of which appear only once. The sequenced material came from distant non-tumor lung tissue. Receptor source: a man in his sixties with non-small cell lung cancer.

This clonotype was seen once. The V gene is TRBV6-5, the J gene TRBJ1-1; D uncertain. This CDR3 region has 15 residues. From germline, CDR1 is MNHEY and CDR2 SVGAGI. The V and J ends lost 5 bases and 4 bases respectively, with 17 bases between them. The CDR3 spells CASSRAKETATEAFF. The CDR3 DNA sequence: TGTGCCAGCAGTCGGGCAAAGGAGACGGCCACTGAAGCTTTCTTT.

Comments on this clonotype: A clone one base away is much larger, so this may be a read error. The CDR3 ends on some other residue instead of the conserved phenylalanine or tryptophan, so this is likely a read error. The chain uses TRBV20-1 and TRBJ2-7; 10 nucleotides agree with TRBD2. Germline V gene lookup returns CDR1 DFQATT and CDR2 SNEGSKA (reference sequence). The CDR3 contains 15 residues. V lost 0 bases, J lost 3 bases, and 5 bases stayed unmatched. CDR3 in amino acids: CSARDLAGDIYEQYL. The CDR3, as DNA: TGCAGTGCTAGAGATCTAGCGGGAGACATCTACGAGCAGTACCTC.

On this clonotype: A much larger clone lies one base from this, so it may be a read error. The CDR3 DNA reads TGTGCCAGCAGCTTGGGTACTGACGAGCAGTACTTC. Its protein is CASSLGTDEQYF. V usage is TRBV5-4 and J usage is TRBJ2-7; D call uncertain. The germline gives CDR1 SGHNT, CDR2 YYREEE (reference sequence). The CDR3 has 12 residues. V was trimmed by 0 bases and J by 5 bases, leaving 6 bases between them. Together with reference TRBV5-4 and TRBJ2-7, the CDR3 gives the full variable domain: ETGVTQSPTHLIKTRGQQVTLRCSSQSGHNTVSWYQQALGQGPQFIFQYYREEENGRGNFPPRFSGLQFPNYSSELNVNALELDDSALYLCASSLGTDEQYFGPGTRLTVT.

Sample share makes this clonotype medium-sized. The chain carries TRBV11-3 and TRBJ1-1; D uncertain. The CDR3 is 13 residues long. V lost 1 base, J lost 5 bases, and 8 bases lay in between. Germline CDR1 and CDR2: SGHNT and YENEEA. The CDR3 DNA reads as TGTGCCAGCAGCTTAGGGATGGGGACTGAAGCTTTCTTT. This encodes CASSLGMGTEAFF.

This clonotype was seen at least ten times. The V call is TRBV5-6, the J call TRBJ2-1; 7 positions match TRBD1. Germline V lookup: CDR1 SGHDT, CDR2 YYEEEE. The trim removed 1 base at V and 9 bases at J, leaving 10 bases unmatched. The CDR3 loop spans 15 amino acids. Here the CDR3 reads CASSLIQGEWGEQFF. The CDR3 nucleotides are TGTGCCAGCAGCTTGATCCAGGGGGAGTGGGGTGAGCAGTTCTTC.

Worth noting for this clonotype: Germline and junction disagree at one end, which may indicate a read error. The chain couples TRBV6-5 to TRBJ1-6; tentative D call: TRBD1 (5 bases). CDR3 length: 16 amino acids. The germline V gene has CDR1 MNHEY and CDR2 SVGAGI. DNA of the CDR3: TGTGCCAGCAGCTACTCGAAACTAGGGGCCAATTCACCCCTCCACTTT. Amino acid sequence: CASSYSKLGANSPLHF.

Points on this clonotype: Sequence at one end of the junction differs from germline and may be a read error. The chain recombines TRBV5-4 with TRBJ2-1; D is ambiguous. The CDR3 loop spans 11 amino acids. The germline V gene has CDR1 SGHNT and CDR2 YYREEE (reference sequence). The CDR3 sequence: CAGRLDNEQFF. The DNA for the CDR3 is TGTGCCGGCAGGCTCGACAATGAGCAGTTCTTC.

As regards this clonotype: One junction end does not reproduce the germline sequence, and a read error may be involved. This chain uses TRBV11-3 with TRBJ2-6, with D perhaps TRBD1 (5 bases). Per the germline V gene, CDR1 is SGHNT and CDR2 is YENEEA. There are 15 residues in the CDR3. CDR3 in amino acids: CANSQQASGANVLTF. CDR3 DNA sequence: TGTGCCAACAGCCAACAGGCTTCTGGGGCCAACGTACTGACTTTC.

This clonotype is a singleton in its sample. Its ends do not fully match the called genes, so a read error is possible. The genes are TRBV6-2 or TRBV6-3 and TRBJ2-2; possible D gene TRBD2, 5 bases. The germline gives CDR1 MNHEY, CDR2 SVGEGT. The CDR3 spans 13 residues. The CDR3 spells CARSYLEIGELFF. The CDR3 DNA reads TGTGCCCGCAGTTACCTAGAAATCGGGGAACTGTTTTTT.

This clonotype was counted between two and nine times. With a much larger clone just one base away, this may be a read error. The DNA for the CDR3 is TGTGCCAACAGTGAAACGTACACAGATACGCAGTATTTT. This sequence encodes CANSETYTDTQYF. The genes are TRBV6-1 and TRBJ2-3; no clear D gene. There are 13 residues in the CDR3. Germline CDR1 MNHNS, CDR2 SASEGT.

About this clonotype: Germline is not matched at one junction end, which may reflect a read error. V usage is TRBV4-1 and J usage is TRBJ1-4; 8 bases line up with TRBD1. The CDR3 loop spans 15 amino acids. The germline V gene has CDR1 MGHRA and CDR2 YSYEKL. In DNA form, the CDR3 reads TGCGCCAGCAGTCAAGAAGGGACAGGTAATGAAAAACTGTTTTTT. It yields the protein CASSQEGTGNEKLFF.

The rearrangement joins TRBV29-1 to TRBJ1-1; unclear D gene. Trimming cost V 3 bases and J 11 bases, with 16 bases left between them. The CDR3 consists of 12 residues. Germline V CDR1 and CDR2: SQVTM, ANQGSEA. Written as DNA, the CDR3 is TGCAGCGTTGACAGTCGGCCAGGTGATGCTTTCTTT. Encoded protein: CSVDSRPGDAFF.